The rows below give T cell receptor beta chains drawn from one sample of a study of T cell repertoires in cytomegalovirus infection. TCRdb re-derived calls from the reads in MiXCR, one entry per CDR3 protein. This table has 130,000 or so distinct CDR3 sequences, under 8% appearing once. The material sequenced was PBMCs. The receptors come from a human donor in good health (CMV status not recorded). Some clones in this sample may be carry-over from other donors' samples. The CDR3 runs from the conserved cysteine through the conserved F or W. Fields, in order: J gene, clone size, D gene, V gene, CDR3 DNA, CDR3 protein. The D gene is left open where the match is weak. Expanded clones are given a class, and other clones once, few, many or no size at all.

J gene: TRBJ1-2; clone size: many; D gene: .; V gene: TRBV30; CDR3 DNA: TGTGCCTGGAATCCGCAGAACTATGGCTACACCTTC; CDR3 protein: CAWNPQNYGYTF
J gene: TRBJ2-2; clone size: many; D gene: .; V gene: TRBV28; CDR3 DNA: TGTGCCAGCAGCACCAGGCAGGGGTCCACCGGGGAGCTGTTTTTT; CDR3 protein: CASSTRQGSTGELFF
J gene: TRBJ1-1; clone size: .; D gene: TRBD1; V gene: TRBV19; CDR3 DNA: TGTGCCAGTGCACACAGGGGGCTCTCCTCTGAAGCTTTCTTT; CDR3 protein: CASAHRGLSSEAFF
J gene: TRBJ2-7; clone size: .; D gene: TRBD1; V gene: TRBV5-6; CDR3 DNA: TGTGCCAGCAGCTTGGTCCCCAGGGGGCAAAAGAGAGACGAGCAGTACTTC; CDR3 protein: CASSLVPRGQKRDEQYF
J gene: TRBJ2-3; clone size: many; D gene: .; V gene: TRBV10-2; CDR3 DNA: TGCGCCAGCAGTGAGAGGGCTAGCACAGATACGCAGTATTTT; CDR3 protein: CASSERASTDTQYF
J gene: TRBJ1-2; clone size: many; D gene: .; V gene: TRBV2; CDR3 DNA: TGTGCCAGCCGGGACGGAAGCTTCTATGGCTACACCTTC; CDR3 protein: CASRDGSFYGYTF
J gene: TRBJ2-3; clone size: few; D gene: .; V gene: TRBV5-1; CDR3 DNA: TGCGCCAGCAGGAGAAGCGAGACAAGCACAGATACGCAGTATTTT; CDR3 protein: CASRRSETSTDTQYF
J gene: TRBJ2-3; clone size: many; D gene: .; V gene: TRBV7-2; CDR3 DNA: TGTGCCAGCAGCTTAGCTAGAGGGTCAGATACGCAGTATTTT; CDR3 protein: CASSLARGSDTQYF
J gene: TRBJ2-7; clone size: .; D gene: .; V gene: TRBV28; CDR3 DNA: TGTGCCAGCAGTTCGGACTACGAGCAGTACTTC; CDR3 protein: CASSSDYEQYF
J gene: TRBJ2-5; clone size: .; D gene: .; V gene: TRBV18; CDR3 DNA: TGTGCCAGCTCACCCCTCGGGACGGCTGCCGGGACCCAAGAGACCCAGTACTTC; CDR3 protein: CASSPLGTAAGTQETQYF
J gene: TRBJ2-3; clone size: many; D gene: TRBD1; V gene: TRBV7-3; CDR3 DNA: TGTGCCAGCAGCCTCACGGGGCTAGCACAGGGGGCAGATACGCAGTATTTT; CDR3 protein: CASSLTGLAQGADTQYF
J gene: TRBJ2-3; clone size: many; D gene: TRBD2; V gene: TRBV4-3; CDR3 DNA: TGCGCCAGCAGCGCACTAGCGGAAGATACGCAGTATTTT; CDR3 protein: CASSALAEDTQYF
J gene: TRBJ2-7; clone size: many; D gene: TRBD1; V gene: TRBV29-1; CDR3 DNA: TGCAGCGTTGTACTCGGGACAGGGGCCTACGAGCAGTACTTC; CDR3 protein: CSVVLGTGAYEQYF
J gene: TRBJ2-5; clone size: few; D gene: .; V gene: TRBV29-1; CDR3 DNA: TGCAGCGTCAATTCCCAAGAGACCCAGTACTTC; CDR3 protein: CSVNSQETQYF
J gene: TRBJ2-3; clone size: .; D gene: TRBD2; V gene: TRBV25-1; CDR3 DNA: TGTGCCAGCAGTGGGGCGGGGGTAGATACGCAGTATTTT; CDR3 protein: CASSGAGVDTQYF
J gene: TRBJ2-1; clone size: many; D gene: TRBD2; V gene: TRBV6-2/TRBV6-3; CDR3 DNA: TGTGCCAGCAGTTCCGGTAGCGGGGGGGCCTACAATGAGCAGTTCTTC; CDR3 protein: CASSSGSGGAYNEQFF
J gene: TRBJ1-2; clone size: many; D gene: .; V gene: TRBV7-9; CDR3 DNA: TGTGCCAGCAGCCGGGACACTTCTGGCTACACCTTC; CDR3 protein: CASSRDTSGYTF
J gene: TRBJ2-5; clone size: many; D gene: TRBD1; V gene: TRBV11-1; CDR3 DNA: TGTGCCAGCAGTCGGGGACAGGGGGGCGAGACCCAGTACTTC; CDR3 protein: CASSRGQGGETQYF
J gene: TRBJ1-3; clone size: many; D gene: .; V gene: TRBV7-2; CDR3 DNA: TGTGCCAGCAGCTTCGGGGGAACTGGAAACACCATATATTTT; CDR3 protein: CASSFGGTGNTIYF
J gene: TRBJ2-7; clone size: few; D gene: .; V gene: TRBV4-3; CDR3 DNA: TGCGCCAGCAGCCGGACGGTGGTCGGCGGGGCCTCCTACGAGCAGTACTTC; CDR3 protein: CASSRTVVGGASYEQYF
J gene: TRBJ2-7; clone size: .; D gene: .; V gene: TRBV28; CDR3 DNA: TGTGCCAGCAGTTTAGGCCCTCCGACATATATCTCCTACGAGCAGTACTTC; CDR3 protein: CASSLGPPTYISYEQYF
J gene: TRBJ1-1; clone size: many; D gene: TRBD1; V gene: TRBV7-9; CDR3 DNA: TGTGCCAGCAGCCCACAGGACAGGGGCAAGAACACTGAAGCTTTCTTT; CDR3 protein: CASSPQDRGKNTEAFF
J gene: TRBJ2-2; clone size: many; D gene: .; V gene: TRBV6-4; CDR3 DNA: TGTGCCAGCGGCGAGACAGGGAACACCGGGGAGCTGTTTTTT; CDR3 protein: CASGETGNTGELFF
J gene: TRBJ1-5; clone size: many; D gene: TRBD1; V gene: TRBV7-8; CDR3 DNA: TGTGCCAGCAGCGAACGACAGGGGGGGAGCAATCAGCCCCAGCATTTT; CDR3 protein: CASSERQGGSNQPQHF
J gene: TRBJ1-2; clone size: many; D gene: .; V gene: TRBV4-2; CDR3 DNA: TGTGCCAGCAGCCAAACACAGGCTATAGCTAACTATGGCTACACCTTC; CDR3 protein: CASSQTQAIANYGYTF
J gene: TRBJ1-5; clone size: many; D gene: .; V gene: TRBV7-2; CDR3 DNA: TGTGCCAGCAGCTTACAGGGTCACAATCAGCCCCAGCATTTT; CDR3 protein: CASSLQGHNQPQHF
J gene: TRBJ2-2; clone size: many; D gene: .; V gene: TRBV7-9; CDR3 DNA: TGTGCCAGCAGCTTGGGACCTCTTACCGGGGAGCTGTTTTTT; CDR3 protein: CASSLGPLTGELFF
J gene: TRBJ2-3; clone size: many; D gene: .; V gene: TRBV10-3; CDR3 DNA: TGTGCCATCAGCGACGGGACCACCACAGATACGCAGTATTTT; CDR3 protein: CAISDGTTTDTQYF
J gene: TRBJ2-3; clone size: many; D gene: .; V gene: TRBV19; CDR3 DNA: TGTGCCAGTTGTCCAACGCGGGGGCTCACAGATACGCAGTATTTT; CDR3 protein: CASCPTRGLTDTQYF
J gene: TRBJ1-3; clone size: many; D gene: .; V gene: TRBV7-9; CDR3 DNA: TGTGCCAGCAGCTCAAATTTGAGAAGTGGCCGACCGAGCTCTGGAAACACCATATATTTT; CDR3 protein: CASSSNLRSGRPSSGNTIYF
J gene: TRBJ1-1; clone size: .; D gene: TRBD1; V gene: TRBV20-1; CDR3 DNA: TGCAGTGCAGACAGGGACACTGAAGCTTTCTTT; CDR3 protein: CSADRDTEAFF
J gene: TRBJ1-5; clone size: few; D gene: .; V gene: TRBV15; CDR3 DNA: TGTGCCACCAGCAGAGATCAAACCTTCAATCAGCCCCAGCATTTT; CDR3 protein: CATSRDQTFNQPQHF
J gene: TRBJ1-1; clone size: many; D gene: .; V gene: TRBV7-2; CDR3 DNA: TGTGCCAGCAGCTTAGGGATAGTCACTGAAGCTTTCTTT; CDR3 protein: CASSLGIVTEAFF
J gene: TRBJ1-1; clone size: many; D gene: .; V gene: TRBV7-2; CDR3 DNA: TGTGCCAGCAGCTTTTCGGGGGCGAGAACTGAAGCTTTCTTT; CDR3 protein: CASSFSGARTEAFF
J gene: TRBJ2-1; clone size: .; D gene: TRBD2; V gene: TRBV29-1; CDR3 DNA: TGCAGCGTTGAAGCGGGGGGACCCAATGAGCAGTTCTTC; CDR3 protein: CSVEAGGPNEQFF
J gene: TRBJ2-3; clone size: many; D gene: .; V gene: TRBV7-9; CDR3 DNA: TGTGCCAGCAGCTTAAAAGTAACGGGGGAAATAGATACGCAGTATTTT; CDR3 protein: CASSLKVTGEIDTQYF
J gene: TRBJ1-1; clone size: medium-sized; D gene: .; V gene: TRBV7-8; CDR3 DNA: TGTGCCAGCAGCTTAGTCCAGGGGCCCTCGGCTGAAGCTTTCTTT; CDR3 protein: CASSLVQGPSAEAFF
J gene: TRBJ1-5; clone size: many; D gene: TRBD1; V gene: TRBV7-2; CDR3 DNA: TGTGCCAGCAGCTTTACAGGGGATCAGCCCCAGCATTTT; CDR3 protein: CASSFTGDQPQHF
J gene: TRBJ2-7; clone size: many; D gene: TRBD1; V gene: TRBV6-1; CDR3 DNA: TGTGCCAGCTTCCCGTCCGGGACAGGGATGAGCGAGCAGTACTTC; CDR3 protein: CASFPSGTGMSEQYF
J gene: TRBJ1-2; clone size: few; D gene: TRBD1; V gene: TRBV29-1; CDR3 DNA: TGCAGCGTGGACAGGGGGAACTATGGCTACACCTTC; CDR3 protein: CSVDRGNYGYTF
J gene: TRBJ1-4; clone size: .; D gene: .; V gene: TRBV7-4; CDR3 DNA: TGTGCCAGCGGGAACTTGGCTAATGAAAAACTGTTTTTT; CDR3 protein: CASGNLANEKLFF
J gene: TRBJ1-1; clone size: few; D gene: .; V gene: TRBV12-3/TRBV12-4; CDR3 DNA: TGTGCCAGCAGTTTGCGTGCGGGGGATGAAGCTTTCTTT; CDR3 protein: CASSLRAGDEAFF
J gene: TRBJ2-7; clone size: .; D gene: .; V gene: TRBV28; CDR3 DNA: TGTGCCAGCAGTTTTCGGCTTTCGGGGGACGAGCAGTACTTC; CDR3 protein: CASSFRLSGDEQYF
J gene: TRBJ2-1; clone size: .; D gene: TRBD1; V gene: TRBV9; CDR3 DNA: TGTGCCAGCAGCCCCCGACAGGGGCTATACAATGAGCAGTTCTTC; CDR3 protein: CASSPRQGLYNEQFF
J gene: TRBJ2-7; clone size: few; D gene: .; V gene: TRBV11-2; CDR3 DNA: TGTGCCAGCAGCTACACGACAGGCCCCTACGAGCAGTACTTC; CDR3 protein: CASSYTTGPYEQYF
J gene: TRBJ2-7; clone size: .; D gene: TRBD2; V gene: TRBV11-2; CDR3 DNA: TGTGCCAGCAGCTTAGATCGAATAGCGGGGGCCTACGAGCAGTACTTC; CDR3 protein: CASSLDRIAGAYEQYF
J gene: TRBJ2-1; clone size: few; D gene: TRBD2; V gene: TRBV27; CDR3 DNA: TGTGCCAGCAGTCGTGGACTAGCGGGGAATGAGCAGTTCTTC; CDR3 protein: CASSRGLAGNEQFF
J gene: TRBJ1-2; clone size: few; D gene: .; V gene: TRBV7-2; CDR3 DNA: TGTGCCAGCAGAACAGGGCGGGGAGAGGCTGGCTACACCTTC; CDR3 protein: CASRTGRGEAGYTF
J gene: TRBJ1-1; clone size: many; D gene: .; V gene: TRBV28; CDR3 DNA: TGTGCCAGCAGGCCGGAGAACACTGAAGCTTTCTTT; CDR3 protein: CASRPENTEAFF
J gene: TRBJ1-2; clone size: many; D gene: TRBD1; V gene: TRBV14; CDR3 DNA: TGTGCCAGCAGTCGGGACAGAACCAATCTCTATGGCTACACCTTC; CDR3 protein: CASSRDRTNLYGYTF
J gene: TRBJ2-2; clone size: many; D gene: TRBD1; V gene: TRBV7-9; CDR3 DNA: TGTGCCAGCAGCCCTAGAGGGCAGGGGGCCCCCAACGGGGAGCTGTTTTTT; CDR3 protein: CASSPRGQGAPNGELFF
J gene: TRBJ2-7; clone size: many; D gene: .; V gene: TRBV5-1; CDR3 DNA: TGCGCCAGCGGGATAGGACTCCTTGGATACGAGCAGTACTTC; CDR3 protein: CASGIGLLGYEQYF
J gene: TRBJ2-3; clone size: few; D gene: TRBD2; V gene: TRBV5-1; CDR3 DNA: TGCGCCAGCAGAAGGGGACTAGCGGGGCCCACAGATACGCAGTATTTT; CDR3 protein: CASRRGLAGPTDTQYF
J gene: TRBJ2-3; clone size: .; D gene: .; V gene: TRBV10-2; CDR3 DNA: TGCGCCAGCAGACGGGACGCGGCAGATACGCAGTATTTT; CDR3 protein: CASRRDAADTQYF